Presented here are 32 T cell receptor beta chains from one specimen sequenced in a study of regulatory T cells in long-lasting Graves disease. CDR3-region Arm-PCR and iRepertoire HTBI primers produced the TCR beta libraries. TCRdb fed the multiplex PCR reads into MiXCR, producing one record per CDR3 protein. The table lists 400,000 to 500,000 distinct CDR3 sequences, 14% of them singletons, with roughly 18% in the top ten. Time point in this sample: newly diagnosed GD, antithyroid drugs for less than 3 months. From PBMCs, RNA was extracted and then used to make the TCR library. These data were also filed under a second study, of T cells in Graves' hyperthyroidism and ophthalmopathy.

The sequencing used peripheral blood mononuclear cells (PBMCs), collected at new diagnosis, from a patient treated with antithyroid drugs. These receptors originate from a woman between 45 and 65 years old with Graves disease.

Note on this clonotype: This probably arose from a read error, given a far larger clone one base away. The CDR3 DNA is TGCAGTGCCCCCCTAGCGGGAGGGCCGGACAATGAGCAGTACTTC. Its translation: CSAPLAGGPDNEQYF. The chain combines TRBV20-1 with TRBJ2-7; 12 positions agree with TRBD2. The germline gives CDR1 DFQATT, CDR2 SNEGSKA (reference sequence). V was pared by 6 bases and J by 7 bases, with 13 bases of the junction left unmatched. This CDR3 contains 15 residues.

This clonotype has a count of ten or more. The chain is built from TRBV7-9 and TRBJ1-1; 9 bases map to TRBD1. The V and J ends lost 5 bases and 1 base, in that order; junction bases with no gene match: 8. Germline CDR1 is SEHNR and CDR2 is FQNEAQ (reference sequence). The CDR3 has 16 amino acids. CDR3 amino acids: CASSQQGANPNTEAFF. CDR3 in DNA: TGTGCCAGCAGCCAACAGGGGGCCAACCCGAACACTGAAGCTTTCTTT.

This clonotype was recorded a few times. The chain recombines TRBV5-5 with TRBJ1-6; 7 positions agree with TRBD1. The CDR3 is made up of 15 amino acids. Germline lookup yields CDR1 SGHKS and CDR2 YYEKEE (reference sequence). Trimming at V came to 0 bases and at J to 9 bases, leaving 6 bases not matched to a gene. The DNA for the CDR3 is TGTGCCAGCAGCTTGGCTAACAGGGGTGGTTCACCCCTCCACTTT. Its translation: CASSLANRGGSPLHF.

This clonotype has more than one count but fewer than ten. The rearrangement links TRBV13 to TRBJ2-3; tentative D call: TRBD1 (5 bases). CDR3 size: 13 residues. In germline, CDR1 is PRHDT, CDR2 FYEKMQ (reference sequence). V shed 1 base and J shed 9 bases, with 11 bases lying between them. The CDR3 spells CASSLEAGQTQYF. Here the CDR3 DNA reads TGTGCCAGCAGCTTAGAGGCAGGGCAAACGCAGTATTTT.

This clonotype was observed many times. CDR3: CASSPPSGKTEAFF. The DNA for the CDR3 is TGTGCCAGCTCACCACCGTCAGGGAAGACTGAAGCTTTCTTT. V is TRBV18 and J is TRBJ1-1; D might be TRBD1 (5 bases). V lost 0 bases and J lost 5, with 10 bases in between. This CDR3 spans 14 amino acids. Germline-derived CDR1 and CDR2 are KGHSH and LQKENI.

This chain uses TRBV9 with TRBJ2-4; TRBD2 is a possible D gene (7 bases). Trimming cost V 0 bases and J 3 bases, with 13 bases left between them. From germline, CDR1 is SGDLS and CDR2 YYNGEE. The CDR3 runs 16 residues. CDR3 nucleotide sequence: TGTGCCAGCAGCGTAGGGGGGGGCTTGGGCAAAAACATTCAGTACTTC. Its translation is CASSVGGGLGKNIQYF.

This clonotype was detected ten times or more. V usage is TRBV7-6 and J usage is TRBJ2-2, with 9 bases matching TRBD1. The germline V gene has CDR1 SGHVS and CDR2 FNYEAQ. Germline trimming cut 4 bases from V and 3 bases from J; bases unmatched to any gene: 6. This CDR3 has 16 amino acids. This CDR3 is CASSSLTGGDTGELFF. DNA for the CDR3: TGTGCCAGCAGCTCCCTGACAGGGGGAGACACCGGGGAGCTGTTTTTT.

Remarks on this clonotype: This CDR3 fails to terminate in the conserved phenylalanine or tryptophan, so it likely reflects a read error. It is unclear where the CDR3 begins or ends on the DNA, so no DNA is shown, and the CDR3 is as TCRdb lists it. The CDR3 protein is CASLGQGSSDSPLHV. V is TRBV2 and J is TRBJ1-6; TRBD1 was called by the table and not checked on the DNA. 15 amino acids form the CDR3, both terminal residues included. In germline, CDR1 is SNHLY, CDR2 FYNNEI.

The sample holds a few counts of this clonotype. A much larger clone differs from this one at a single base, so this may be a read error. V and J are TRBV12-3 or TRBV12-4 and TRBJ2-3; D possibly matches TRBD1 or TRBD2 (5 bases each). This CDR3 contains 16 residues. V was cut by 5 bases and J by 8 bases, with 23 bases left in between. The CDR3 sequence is CASSARGRHSFGTQYF. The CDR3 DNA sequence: TGTGCCAGCAGTGCCCGGGGCCGTCATTCATTCGGTACGCAGTATTTT.

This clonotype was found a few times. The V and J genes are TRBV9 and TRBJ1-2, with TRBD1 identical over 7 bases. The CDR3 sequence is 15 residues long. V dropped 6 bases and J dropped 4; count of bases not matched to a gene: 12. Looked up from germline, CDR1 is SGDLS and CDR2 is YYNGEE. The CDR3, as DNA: TGTGCCAGCACGAGGCAGCAACAGGGGAGCTATGGCTACACCTTC. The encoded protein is CASTRQQQGSYGYTF.

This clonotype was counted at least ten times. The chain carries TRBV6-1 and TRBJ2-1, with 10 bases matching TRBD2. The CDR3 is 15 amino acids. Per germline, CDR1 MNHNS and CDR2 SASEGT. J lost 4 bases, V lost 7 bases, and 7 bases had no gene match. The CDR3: CASNHEAGGYNEQFF. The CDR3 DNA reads TGTGCCAGCAACCATGAAGCGGGAGGGTACAATGAGCAGTTCTTC.

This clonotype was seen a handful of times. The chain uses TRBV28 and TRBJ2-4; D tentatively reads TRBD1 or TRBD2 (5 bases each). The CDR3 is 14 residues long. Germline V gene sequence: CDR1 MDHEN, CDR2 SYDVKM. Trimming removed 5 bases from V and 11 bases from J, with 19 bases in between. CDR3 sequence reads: CASSLSGGGGVQYF. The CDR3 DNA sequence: TGTGCCAGCAGTCTAAGTGGGGGTGGAGGCGTTCAGTACTTC. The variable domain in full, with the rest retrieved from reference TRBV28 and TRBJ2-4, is DVKVTQSSRYLVKRTGEKVFLECVQDMDHENMFWYRQDPGLGLRLIYFSYDVKMKEKGDIPEGYSVSREKKERFSLILESASTNQTSMYLCASSLSGGGGVQYFGAGTRLSVL.

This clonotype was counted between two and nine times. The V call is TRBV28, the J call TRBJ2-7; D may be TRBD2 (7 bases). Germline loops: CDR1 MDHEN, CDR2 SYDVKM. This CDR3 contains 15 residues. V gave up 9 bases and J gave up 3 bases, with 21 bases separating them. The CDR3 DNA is TGTGCCAGTAAGACCCAAGGGGAGGGGGACTACGAGCAGTACTTC. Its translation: CASKTQGEGDYEQYF.

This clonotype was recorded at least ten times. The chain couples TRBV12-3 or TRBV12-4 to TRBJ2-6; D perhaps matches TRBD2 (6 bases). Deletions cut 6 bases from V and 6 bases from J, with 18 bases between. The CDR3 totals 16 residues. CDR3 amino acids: CASSRDLGGQANVLTF. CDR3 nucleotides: TGTGCCAGCAGCCGGGACTTGGGGGGTCAGGCCAACGTCCTGACTTTC.

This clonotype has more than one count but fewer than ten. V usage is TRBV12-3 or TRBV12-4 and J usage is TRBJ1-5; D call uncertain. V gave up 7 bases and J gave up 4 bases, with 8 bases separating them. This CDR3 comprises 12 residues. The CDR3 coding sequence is TGTGCCAGCATGCTCGAGAATCAGCCCCAGCATTTT. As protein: CASMLENQPQHF.

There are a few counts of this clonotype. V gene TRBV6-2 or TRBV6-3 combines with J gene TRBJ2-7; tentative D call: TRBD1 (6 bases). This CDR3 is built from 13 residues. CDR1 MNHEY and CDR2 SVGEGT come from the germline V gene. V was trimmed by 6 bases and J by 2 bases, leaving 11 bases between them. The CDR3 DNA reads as TGTGCCAGCAGCCGGCGGACAGCCTACGAGCAGTACTTC. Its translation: CASSRRTAYEQYF.

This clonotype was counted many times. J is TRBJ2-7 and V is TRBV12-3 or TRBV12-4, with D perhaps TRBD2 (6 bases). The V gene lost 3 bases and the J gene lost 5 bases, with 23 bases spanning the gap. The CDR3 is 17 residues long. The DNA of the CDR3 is TGTGCCAGCAGTTTCGTAATTCGGGCGGGGCCGGGTGACGAGCAGTACTTC. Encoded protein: CASSFVIRAGPGDEQYF.

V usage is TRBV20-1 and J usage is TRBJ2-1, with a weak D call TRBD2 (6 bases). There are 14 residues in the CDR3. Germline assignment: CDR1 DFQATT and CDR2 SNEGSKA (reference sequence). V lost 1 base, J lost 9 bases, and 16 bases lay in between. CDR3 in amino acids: CSARVRPGVGEQFF. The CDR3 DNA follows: TGCAGTGCTAGAGTGAGGCCGGGAGTGGGTGAGCAGTTCTTC.

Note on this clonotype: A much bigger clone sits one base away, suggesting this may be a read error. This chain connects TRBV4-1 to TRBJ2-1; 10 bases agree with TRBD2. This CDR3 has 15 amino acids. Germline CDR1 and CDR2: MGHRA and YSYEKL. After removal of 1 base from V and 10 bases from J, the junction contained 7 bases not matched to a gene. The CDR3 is CASSQGLAGDYEQFF. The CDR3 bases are TGCGCCAGCAGCCAAGGTCTAGCGGGGGACTACGAGCAGTTCTTC.

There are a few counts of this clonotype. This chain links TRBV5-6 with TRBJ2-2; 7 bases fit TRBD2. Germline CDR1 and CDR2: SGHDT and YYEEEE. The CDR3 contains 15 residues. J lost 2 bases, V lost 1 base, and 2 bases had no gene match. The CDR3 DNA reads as TGTGCCAGCAGCTTGCGGGAGGTCAACACCGGGGAGCTGTTTTTT. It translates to CASSLREVNTGELFF.

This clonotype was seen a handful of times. The CDR3 DNA is TGTGCCACCAGCCTGAGTGGAGGAGTGAGGAATGAGCAGTTCTTC. Its translation: CATSLSGGVRNEQFF. V and J are TRBV24-1 and TRBJ2-1, with a weak D call TRBD2 (5 bases). The CDR3 loop spans 15 amino acids. Germline-derived CDR1 and CDR2 are KGHDR and SFDVKD. The V end was cut by 7 bases, the J end by 7 bases, with 19 bases between.

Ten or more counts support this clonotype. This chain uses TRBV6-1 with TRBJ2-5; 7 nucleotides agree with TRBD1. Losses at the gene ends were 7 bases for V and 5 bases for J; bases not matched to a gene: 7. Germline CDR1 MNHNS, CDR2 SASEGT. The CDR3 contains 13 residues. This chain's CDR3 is CASMQGESETQYF. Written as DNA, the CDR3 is TGTGCCAGCATGCAGGGGGAGTCCGAGACCCAGTACTTC.

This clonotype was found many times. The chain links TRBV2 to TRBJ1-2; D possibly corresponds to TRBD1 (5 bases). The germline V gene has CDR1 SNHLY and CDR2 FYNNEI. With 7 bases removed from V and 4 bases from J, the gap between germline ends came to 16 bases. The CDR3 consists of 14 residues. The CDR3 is CASTLAGNFYGYTF. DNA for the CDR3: TGTGCCAGCACCCTTGCAGGGAATTTCTATGGCTACACCTTC.

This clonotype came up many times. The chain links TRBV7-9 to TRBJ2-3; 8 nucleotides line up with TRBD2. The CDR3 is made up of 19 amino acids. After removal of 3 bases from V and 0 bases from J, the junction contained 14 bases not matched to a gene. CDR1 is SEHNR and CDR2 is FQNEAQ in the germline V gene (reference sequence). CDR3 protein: CASSLFSGGGRLSTDTQYF. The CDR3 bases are TGTGCCAGCAGCTTGTTTAGCGGAGGCGGGAGGCTCAGCACAGATACGCAGTATTTT. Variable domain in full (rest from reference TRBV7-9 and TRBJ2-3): DTGVSQNPRHKITKRGQNVTFRCDPISEHNRLYWYRQTLGQGPEFLTYFQNEAQLEKSRLLSDRFSAERPKGSFSTLEIQRTEQGDSAMYLCASSLFSGGGRLSTDTQYFGPGTRLTVL.

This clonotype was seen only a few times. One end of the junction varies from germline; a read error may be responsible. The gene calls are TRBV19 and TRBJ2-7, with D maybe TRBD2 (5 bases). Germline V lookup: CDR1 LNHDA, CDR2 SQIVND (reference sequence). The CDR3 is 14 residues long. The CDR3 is CASSNLASRYERYF. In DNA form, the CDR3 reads TGTGCCAGTAGTAATCTCGCTAGCCGCTACGAGCGGTACTTC.

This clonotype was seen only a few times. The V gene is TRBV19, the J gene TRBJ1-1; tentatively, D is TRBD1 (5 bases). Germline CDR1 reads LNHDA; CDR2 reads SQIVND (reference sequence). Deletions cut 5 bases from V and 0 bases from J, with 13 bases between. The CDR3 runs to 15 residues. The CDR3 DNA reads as TGTGCCAGTAGTGGCGGCCAGGGCGTGAACACTGAAGCTTTCTTT. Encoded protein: CASSGGQGVNTEAFF.

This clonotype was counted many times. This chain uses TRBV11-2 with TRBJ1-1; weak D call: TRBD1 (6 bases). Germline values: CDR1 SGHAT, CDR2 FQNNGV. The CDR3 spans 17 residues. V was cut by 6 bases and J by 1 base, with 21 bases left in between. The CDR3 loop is CASRSVPRLGANTEAFF. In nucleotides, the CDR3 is TGTGCCAGCAGGTCCGTCCCCAGGCTGGGGGCGAACACTGAAGCTTTCTTT.

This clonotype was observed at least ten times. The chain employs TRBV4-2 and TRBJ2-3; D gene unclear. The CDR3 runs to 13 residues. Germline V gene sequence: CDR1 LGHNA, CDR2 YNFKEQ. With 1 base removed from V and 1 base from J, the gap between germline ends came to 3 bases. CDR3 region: CASSQAGTDTQYF. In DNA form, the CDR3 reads TGTGCCAGCAGCCAAGCGGGCACAGATACGCAGTATTTT.

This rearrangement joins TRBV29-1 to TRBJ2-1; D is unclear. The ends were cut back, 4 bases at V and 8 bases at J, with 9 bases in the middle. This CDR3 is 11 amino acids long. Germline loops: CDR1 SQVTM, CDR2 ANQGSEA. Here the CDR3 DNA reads TGCAGCGTTGGAAATGTAGATGAGCAGTTCTTC. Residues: CSVGNVDEQFF.

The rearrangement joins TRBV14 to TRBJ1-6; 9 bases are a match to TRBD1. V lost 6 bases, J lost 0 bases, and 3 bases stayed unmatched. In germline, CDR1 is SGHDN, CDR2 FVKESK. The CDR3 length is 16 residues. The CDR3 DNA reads TGTGCCAGCAGTCTGACAGGGGGCTCCTATAATTCACCCCTCCACTTT. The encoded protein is CASSLTGGSYNSPLHF. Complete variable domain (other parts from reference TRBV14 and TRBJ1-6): EAGVTQFPSHSVIEKGQTVTLRCDPISGHDNLYWYRRVMGKEIKFLLHFVKESKQDESGMPNNRFLAERTGGTYSTLKVQPAELEDSGVYFCASSLTGGSYNSPLHFGNGTRLTVT.

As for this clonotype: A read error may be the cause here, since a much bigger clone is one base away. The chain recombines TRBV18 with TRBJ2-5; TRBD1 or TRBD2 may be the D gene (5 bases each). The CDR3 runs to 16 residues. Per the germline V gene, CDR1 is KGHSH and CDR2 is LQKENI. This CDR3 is CASSPPEADRGETRYF. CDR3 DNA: TGTGCCAGCTCACCACCGGAGGCAGACAGAGGAGAGACCCGGTACTTC.

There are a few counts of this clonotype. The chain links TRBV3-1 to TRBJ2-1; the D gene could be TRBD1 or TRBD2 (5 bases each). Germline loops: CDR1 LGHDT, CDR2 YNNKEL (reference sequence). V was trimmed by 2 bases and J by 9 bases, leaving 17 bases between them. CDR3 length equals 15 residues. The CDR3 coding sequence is TGTGCCAGCAGCCAATTCAGCCAAGGTGGGACTGAGCAGTTCTTC. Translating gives CASSQFSQGGTEQFF.